One and the same sample provided the 19 T cell receptor beta chains below, sequenced in a study of blood T cell repertoires in COVID-19. Produced via immunoSEQ multiplex PCR; TCRdb's table is partial and in-frame only. The data hold around 58,000 clones, with 88% observed a single time. Sequences were obtained from peripheral blood. These receptors were obtained from a woman aged 60-75 years with COVID-19, enrolled during active disease.

The chain recombines TRBV5-1 with TRBJ2-3, with 7 nucleotides matching TRBD1. V shed 3 bases and J 2 bases; nucleotides not matched to a gene: 6. This CDR3 spans 15 amino acids. The germline CDR1 and CDR2 sequences are SGHRS and YFSETQ. CDR3 protein: CASSSLTGDTDTQYF. CDR3 in DNA: TGCGCCAGCAGCTCCTTAACAGGGGACACAGATACGCAGTATTTT. Combining the CDR3 with reference TRBV5-1 and TRBJ2-3 gives the whole variable domain KAGVTQTPRYLIKTRGQQVTLSCSPISGHRSVSWYQQTPGQGLQFLFEYFSETQRNKGNFPGRFSGRQFSNSRSEMNVSTLELGDSALYLCASSSLTGDTDTQYFGPGTRLTVL.

CDR3 DNA: TGTGCCAGCAGTGGACAAGGGCGCTACTACAATGAGCAGTTCTTC. It specifies CASSGQGRYYNEQFF. The chain carries TRBV7-9 and TRBJ2-1; D possibly corresponds to TRBD1 (5 bases). Germline CDR1 and CDR2: SEHNR and FQNEAQ (reference sequence). There are 15 residues in the CDR3. V lost 6 bases to trimming and J lost 3 bases, with 15 bases between them. Variable domain in full (rest from reference TRBV7-9 and TRBJ2-1): DTGVSQNPRHKITKRGQNVTFRCDPISEHNRLYWYRQTLGQGPEFLTYFQNEAQLEKSRLLSDRFSAERPKGSFSTLEIQRTEQGDSAMYLCASSGQGRYYNEQFFGPGTRLTVL.

The chain recombines TRBV27 with TRBJ2-1; D remains ambiguous. The CDR3 consists of 15 residues. Germline CDR1 MNHEY, CDR2 SMNVEV (reference sequence). Between the trimmed V and J ends, which lost 8 bases and 2 bases, there was a span of 16 bases. The CDR3 nucleotides read TGTGCCAGCTCCGTCACTATAAGTACCTACAATGAGCAGTTCTTC. It codes for CASSVTISTYNEQFF.

Worth noting for this clone: Other DNA sequences within the sample encode an identical CDR3. The chain couples TRBV28 to TRBJ1-2; TRBD1 is a possible D gene (6 bases). The CDR3 has 13 residues. V was shortened by 5 bases and J by 2 bases, with 9 bases between the two germline ends. The germline gives CDR1 MDHEN, CDR2 SYDVKM. The chain's CDR3 is CASSLGQNYGYTF. The CDR3 DNA sequence: TGTGCCAGCAGTCTCGGACAGAACTATGGCTACACCTTC.

This chain uses TRBV18 with TRBJ1-5; weak D call: TRBD1 (6 bases). The germline gives CDR1 KGHSH, CDR2 LQKENI. The CDR3 is 14 amino acids. Trimming cost V 6 bases and J 4 bases, with 13 bases left between them. CDR3 DNA: TGTGCCAGCTCCCTGGGGACAAATAATCAGCCCCAGCATTTT. This encodes CASSLGTNNQPQHF.

The table lists this clone with a few counts. The chain links TRBV29-1 to TRBJ1-1; D not certain. Trimming took 0 bases from V and 0 from J, leaving 11 bases between them. The CDR3 covers 15 residues. CDR1 and CDR2 (germline): SQVTM, ANQGSEA. The chain's CDR3 is CSVEEGEGLNTEAFF. In DNA, the CDR3 is TGCAGCGTTGAAGAGGGAGAAGGGCTGAACACTGAAGCTTTCTTT.

This clone was recorded many times. This sequence joins TRBV6-2 or TRBV6-3 and TRBJ1-5; tentative D call: TRBD1 (6 bases). Germline-derived CDR1 and CDR2 are MNHEY and SVGEGT. There are 15 residues in the CDR3. V dropped 4 bases and J dropped 0 bases, with 10 bases sitting between them. The CDR3 loop is CASSSGQYSNQPQHF. CDR3 DNA sequence: TGTGCCAGCAGTTCTGGACAGTATAGCAATCAGCCCCAGCATTTT.

J is TRBJ1-6 and V is TRBV4-3, with D possibly being TRBD1 (6 bases). Germline assignment: CDR1 LGHNA and CDR2 YSLEER. This CDR3 contains 15 residues. V was shortened by 0 bases and J by 9 bases, with 12 bases between the two germline ends. This chain's CDR3 is CASSQEGQGSSPLHF. For the CDR3, the DNA is TGCGCCAGCAGCCAAGAGGGTCAGGGGAGTTCACCCCTCCACTTT.

The chain uses TRBV7-8 and TRBJ1-1; 9 bases fit TRBD1. CDR3 length: 14 residues. In germline, CDR1 is SGHVS, CDR2 FQNEAQ. V lost 0 bases to trimming and J lost 7 bases; unmatched junction nucleotides: 3. The CDR3 region is CASSLAGQGSEAFF. The CDR3 region has the DNA TGTGCCAGCAGCTTAGCGGGACAGGGTAGTGAAGCTTTCTTT. The whole variable domain, filled in from reference TRBV7-8 and TRBJ1-1, reads GAGVSQSPRYKVAKRGQDVALRCDPISGHVSLFWYQQALGQGPEFLTYFQNEAQLDKSGLPSDRFFAERPEGSVSTLKIQRTQQEDSAVYLCASSLAGQGSEAFFGQGTRLTVV.

This chain joins TRBV4-3 and TRBJ2-1; D may be TRBD2 (7 bases). Germline CDR1 and CDR2: LGHNA and YSLEER. V was cut by 2 bases and J by 0 bases, with 14 bases left in between. The length of the CDR3 is 17 residues. This chain's CDR3 is CASSQLLATGSYNEQFF. The CDR3 region has the DNA TGCGCCAGCAGCCAACTACTAGCGACAGGCTCCTACAATGAGCAGTTCTTC.

This sequence joins TRBV4-3 and TRBJ1-2; tentatively, D is TRBD1 (5 bases). CDR1 and CDR2 from the germline V gene are LGHNA and YSLEER. The CDR3 is 14 amino acids. With 3 bases removed from V and 2 bases from J, the gap between germline ends came to 10 bases. In DNA, the CDR3 is TGCGCCAGCAGCCACGAGCGGGGCAACTATGGCTACACCTTC. Its protein is CASSHERGNYGYTF.

The gene calls are TRBV7-9 and TRBJ2-7; 7 bases agree with TRBD1. Per germline, CDR1 SEHNR and CDR2 FQNEAQ (reference sequence). The CDR3 is made up of 14 amino acids. J gave up 5 bases and V 5 bases, and 9 bases lay outside the gene matches. The CDR3 is CASSPQGQIHEQYF. CDR3 coding DNA: TGTGCCAGCAGCCCCCAGGGACAGATCCACGAGCAGTACTTC.

The table lists this clone with a few counts. The chain employs TRBV7-9 and TRBJ1-1; 9 nucleotides agree with TRBD1. The CDR3 contains 14 residues. Trimming took 3 bases from V and 7 from J; bases not matched to a gene: 6. Germline V gene lookup returns CDR1 SEHNR and CDR2 FQNEAQ (reference sequence). This chain's CDR3 is CASSLSTGGYEAFF. Here the CDR3 DNA reads TGTGCCAGCAGCTTGTCGACAGGGGGTTATGAAGCTTTCTTT.

This clone was observed a handful of times. DNA of the CDR3: TGTGCCAGCTCACAGGACCCGACGGGGGAGACCCAGTACTTC. This codes for CASSQDPTGETQYF. The gene calls are TRBV18 and TRBJ2-5; possibly TRBD2 for D (5 bases). Germline CDR1 and CDR2: KGHSH and LQKENI. The CDR3 extends over 14 amino acids. With 4 bases removed from V and 5 bases from J, the gap between germline ends came to 14 bases.

The J gene is TRBJ1-1, the V gene TRBV4-3; 7 nucleotides line up with TRBD1. After removal of 0 bases from V and 7 bases from J, the junction contained 11 bases not matched to a gene. CDR1 and CDR2 from the germline V gene are LGHNA and YSLEER. There are 16 residues in the CDR3. CDR3 bases: TGCGCCAGCAGCCAAGACATTGGAAGGGGGCATGGTGAAGCTTTCTTT. Translating it yields CASSQDIGRGHGEAFF.

V is TRBV7-9 and J is TRBJ2-1, with no clear D. From germline, CDR1 is SEHNR and CDR2 FQNEAQ (reference sequence). Trimming stripped 2 bases from V and 7 bases from J, with 12 bases between. The CDR3 is 14 amino acids. The CDR3, as DNA: TGTGCCAGCAGCTTAACAACTGCCAGGAATGAGCAGTTCTTC. It codes for CASSLTTARNEQFF.

The chain has TRBV30 and TRBJ2-7; D unresolved. This CDR3 comprises 13 residues. From germline, CDR1 is GTSNPN and CDR2 SVGIG (reference sequence). Trimming removed 2 bases from V and 1 base from J, with 9 bases in between. The CDR3 sequence is CAWSRSRSYEQYF. The CDR3 DNA is TGTGCCTGGAGTAGGAGCAGATCCTACGAGCAGTACTTC.

The gene calls are TRBV30 and TRBJ2-2; no clear D. V was clipped by 0 bases and J by 4 bases, with 9 bases between them. Germline CDR1 is GTSNPN and CDR2 is SVGIG (reference sequence). The CDR3 has 14 amino acids. The DNA of the CDR3 is TGTGCCTGGAGTGTAGCGTCTCTCACCGGGGAGCTGTTTTTT. It yields the protein CAWSVASLTGELFF.

The rearrangement uses TRBV19 and TRBJ1-2; weak D call: TRBD1 (5 bases). Germline CDR1 is LNHDA and CDR2 is SQIVND (reference sequence). CDR3 length equals 15 residues. V was clipped by 7 bases and J by 1 base, with 16 bases between them. CDR3 DNA: TGTGCCAGTAACCCAGACAGAGCATTTAACTATGGCTACACCTTC. It translates to CASNPDRAFNYGYTF.